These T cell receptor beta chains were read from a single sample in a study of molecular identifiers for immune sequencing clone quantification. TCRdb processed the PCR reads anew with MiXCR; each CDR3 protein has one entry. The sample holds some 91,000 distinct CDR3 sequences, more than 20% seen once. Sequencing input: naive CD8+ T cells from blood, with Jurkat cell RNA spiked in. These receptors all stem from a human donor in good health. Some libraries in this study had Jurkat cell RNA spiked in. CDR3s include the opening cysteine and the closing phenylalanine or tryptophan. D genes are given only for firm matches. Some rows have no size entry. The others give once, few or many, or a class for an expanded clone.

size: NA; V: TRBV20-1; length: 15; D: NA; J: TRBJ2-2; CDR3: CSARTPGQNTGELFF; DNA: TGCAGTGCTAGAACCCCGGGACAGAACACCGGGGAGCTGTTTTTT
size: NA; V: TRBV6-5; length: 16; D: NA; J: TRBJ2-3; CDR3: CASSYEVTGRPDTQYF; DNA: TGTGCCAGCAGTTACGAGGTGACAGGGAGGCCAGATACGCAGTATTTT
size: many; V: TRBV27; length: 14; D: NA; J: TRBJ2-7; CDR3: CASSSPGLRGEQYF; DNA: TGTGCCAGCAGTTCGCCGGGACTGCGCGGCGAGCAGTACTTC
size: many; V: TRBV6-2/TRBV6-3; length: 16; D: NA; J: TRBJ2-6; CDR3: CASSPRGAPGANVLTF; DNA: TGTGCCAGCAGCCCCAGGGGAGCACCTGGGGCCAACGTCCTGACTTTC
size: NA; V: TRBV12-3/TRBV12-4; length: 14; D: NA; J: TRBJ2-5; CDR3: CACSLSGRGEAQYF; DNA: TGTGCCTGCAGTTTATCTGGGCGGGGAGAGGCCCAGTACTTC
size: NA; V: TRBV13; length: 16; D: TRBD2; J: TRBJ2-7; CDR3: CASTLGASGRVNEQYF; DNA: TGTGCCAGCACTCTAGGGGCTAGCGGGAGGGTGAACGAGCAGTACTTC
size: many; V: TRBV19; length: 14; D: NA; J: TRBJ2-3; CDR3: CASRHGHATDTQYF; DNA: TGTGCCAGTAGACACGGACACGCCACAGATACGCAGTATTTT
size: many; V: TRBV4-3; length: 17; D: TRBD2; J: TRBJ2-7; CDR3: CASSQELGGTSSYEQYF; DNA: TGCGCCAGCAGCCAGGAACTGGGAGGGACCAGCTCCTACGAGCAGTACTTC
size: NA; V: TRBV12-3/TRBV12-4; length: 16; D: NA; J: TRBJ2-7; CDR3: CASSSLIPGHIYEQYF; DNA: TGTGCCAGCAGTTCCTTAATACCGGGACATATCTACGAGCAGTACTTC
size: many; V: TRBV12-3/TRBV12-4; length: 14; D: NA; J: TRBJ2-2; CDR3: CASCPGENTGELFF; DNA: TGTGCCAGCTGTCCAGGGGAGAACACCGGGGAGCTGTTTTTT
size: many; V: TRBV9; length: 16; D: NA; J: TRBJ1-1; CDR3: CASSVDPGARNTEAFF; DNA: TGTGCCAGCAGCGTAGATCCGGGGGCGAGGAACACTGAAGCTTTCTTT
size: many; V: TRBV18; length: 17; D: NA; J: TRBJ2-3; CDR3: CASSRRTEFAYTDTQYF; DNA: TGTGCCAGCTCGAGACGGACAGAATTTGCCTACACAGATACGCAGTATTTT
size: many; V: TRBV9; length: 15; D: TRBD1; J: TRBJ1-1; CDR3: CASSVGGQGGTEAFF; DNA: TGTGCCAGCAGCGTAGGCGGACAGGGGGGCACTGAAGCTTTCTTT
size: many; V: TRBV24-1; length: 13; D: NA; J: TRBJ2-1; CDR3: CATSDPRRDEQFF; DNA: TGTGCCACCAGTGATCCTCGACGAGATGAGCAGTTCTTC
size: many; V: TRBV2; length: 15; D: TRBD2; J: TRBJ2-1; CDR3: CASSVGLAENNEQFF; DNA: TGTGCCAGCAGTGTGGGACTAGCGGAGAACAATGAGCAGTTCTTC
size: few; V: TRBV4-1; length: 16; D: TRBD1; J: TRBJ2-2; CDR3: CASSPRTGSNTGELFF; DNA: TGCGCCAGCAGCCCAAGGACAGGGAGCAACACCGGGGAGCTGTTTTTT
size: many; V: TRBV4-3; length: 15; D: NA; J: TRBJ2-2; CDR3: CASSLLSGDTGELFF; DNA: TGCGCCAGCAGCCTGTTGAGCGGAGACACCGGGGAGCTGTTTTTT
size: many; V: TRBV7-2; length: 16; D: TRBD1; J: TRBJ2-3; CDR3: CASSTPRGTGEDTQYF; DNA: TGTGCCAGCAGCACGCCCCGCGGGACAGGTGAAGATACGCAGTATTTT
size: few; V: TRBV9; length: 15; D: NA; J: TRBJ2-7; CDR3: CASSPTSLSSYEQYF; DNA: TGTGCCAGCAGCCCTACGTCCCTCTCCTCCTACGAGCAGTACTTC
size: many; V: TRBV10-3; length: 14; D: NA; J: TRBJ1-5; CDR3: CAISESQDTQPQHF; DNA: TGTGCCATCAGTGAGTCTCAGGATACACAGCCCCAGCATTTT
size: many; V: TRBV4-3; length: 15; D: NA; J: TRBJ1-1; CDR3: CASSQDLLGQNEAFF; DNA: TGCGCCAGCAGCCAAGATCTTCTGGGACAAAATGAAGCTTTCTTT
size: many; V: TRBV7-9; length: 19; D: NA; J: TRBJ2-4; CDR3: CASSLVAGAKPVAKNIQYF; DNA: TGTGCCAGCAGCTTAGTTGCAGGGGCTAAACCAGTAGCCAAAAACATTCAGTACTTC
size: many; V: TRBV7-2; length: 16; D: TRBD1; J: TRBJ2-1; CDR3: CASSPISTGSYNEQFF; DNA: TGTGCCAGCAGCCCCATCTCGACAGGGTCATACAATGAGCAGTTCTTC
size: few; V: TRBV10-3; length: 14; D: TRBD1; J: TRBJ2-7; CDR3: CAIGDGTGANEQYF; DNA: TGTGCCATCGGTGATGGGACAGGGGCGAACGAGCAGTACTTC
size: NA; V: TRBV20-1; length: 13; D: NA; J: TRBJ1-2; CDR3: CSARVARLYGYTF; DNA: TGCAGTGCTAGAGTGGCAAGACTTTATGGCTACACCTTC
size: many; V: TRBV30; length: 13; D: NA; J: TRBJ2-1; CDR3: CAWSVSQRNEQFF; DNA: TGTGCCTGGAGTGTAAGTCAGAGGAATGAGCAGTTCTTC
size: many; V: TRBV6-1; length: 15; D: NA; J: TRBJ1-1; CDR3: CASSPDRVGDTEAFF; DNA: TGTGCCAGCAGTCCGGACCGCGTTGGGGACACTGAAGCTTTCTTT
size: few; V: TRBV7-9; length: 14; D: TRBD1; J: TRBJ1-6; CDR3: CASSRDSKNSPLHF; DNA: TGTGCCAGCAGCCGGGACAGTAAGAATTCACCCCTCCACTTT
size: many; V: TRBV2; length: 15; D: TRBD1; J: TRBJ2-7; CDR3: CASSDRGQLGDEQYF; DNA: TGTGCCAGCAGCGATAGGGGACAGCTGGGCGACGAGCAGTACTTC
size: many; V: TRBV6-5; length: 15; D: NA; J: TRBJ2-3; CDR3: CASSYERRGTDTQYF; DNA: TGTGCCAGCAGTTACGAGCGACGGGGCACAGATACGCAGTATTTT
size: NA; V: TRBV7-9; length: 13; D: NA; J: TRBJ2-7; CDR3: CASSQGTTYGQYF; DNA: TGTGCCAGCAGTCAGGGGACCACCTACGGGCAGTACTTC
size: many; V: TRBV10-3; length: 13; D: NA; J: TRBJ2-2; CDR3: CAISYRGSQELFF; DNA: TGTGCCATCAGTTATCGAGGGAGCCAGGAGCTGTTTTTT
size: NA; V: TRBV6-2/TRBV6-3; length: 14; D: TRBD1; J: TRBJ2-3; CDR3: CASSYEGAPDTQYF; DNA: TGTGCCAGCAGTTACGAGGGGGCCCCAGATACGCAGTATTTT
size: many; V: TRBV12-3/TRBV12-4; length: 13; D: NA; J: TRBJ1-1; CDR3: CASGTTGNTEAFF; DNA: TGTGCCAGCGGTACAACGGGGAACACTGAAGCTTTCTTT
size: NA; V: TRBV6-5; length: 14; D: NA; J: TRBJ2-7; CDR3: CASRLRDGPYEQYF; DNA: TGTGCCAGCAGGCTCCGGGACGGACCCTACGAGCAGTACTTC
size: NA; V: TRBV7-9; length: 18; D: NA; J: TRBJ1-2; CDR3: CASSYWTGGPLINYGYTF; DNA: TGTGCCAGCAGCTACTGGACGGGCGGTCCTTTGATTAACTATGGCTACACCTTC
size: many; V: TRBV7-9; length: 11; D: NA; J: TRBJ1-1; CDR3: CASRRTAEAFF; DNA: TGTGCCAGCAGGAGGACAGCTGAAGCTTTCTTT
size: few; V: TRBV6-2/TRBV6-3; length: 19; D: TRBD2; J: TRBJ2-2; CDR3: CASSYSRTSGEYTFGELFF; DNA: TGCGCCAGCAGTTACTCCCGGACTAGCGGGGAATATACCTTCGGGGAGCTGTTTTTT
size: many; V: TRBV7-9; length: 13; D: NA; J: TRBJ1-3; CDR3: CASSLAPDWTIYF; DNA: TGTGCCAGCAGCTTAGCGCCTGATTGGACCATATATTTT
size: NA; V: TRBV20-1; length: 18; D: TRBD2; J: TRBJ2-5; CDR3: CSAPTPISIAGGLETQHF; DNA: TGCAGTGCCCCCACACCTATTTCGATAGCGGGGGGGCTGGAGACCCAGCACTTC
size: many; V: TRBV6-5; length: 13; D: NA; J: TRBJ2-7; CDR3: CASSYSGGGEQYF; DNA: TGTGCCAGCAGTTACTCCGGGGGCGGCGAGCAGTACTTC
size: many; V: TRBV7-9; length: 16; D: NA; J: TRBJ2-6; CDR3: CASSSEQGARANVLTF; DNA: TGTGCCAGCAGCTCCGAGCAGGGTGCTCGGGCCAACGTCCTGACTTTC
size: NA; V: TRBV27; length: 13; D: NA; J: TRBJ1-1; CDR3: CATRVGAWTEAFF; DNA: TGTGCCACCAGGGTGGGGGCATGGACTGAAGCTTTCTTT
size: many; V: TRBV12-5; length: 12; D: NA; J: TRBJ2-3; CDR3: CASGYGTDTQYF; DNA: TGTGCTAGTGGGTATGGCACAGATACGCAGTATTTT
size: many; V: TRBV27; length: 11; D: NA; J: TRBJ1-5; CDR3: CASGGLQPQHF; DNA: TGTGCCAGCGGCGGGTTGCAGCCCCAGCATTTT
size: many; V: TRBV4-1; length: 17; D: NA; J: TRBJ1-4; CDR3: CASRAAGFETPNEKLFF; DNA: TGCGCCAGCAGGGCAGCGGGCTTTGAGACCCCTAATGAAAAACTGTTTTTT
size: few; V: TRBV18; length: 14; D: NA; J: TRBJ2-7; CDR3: CASSHGAGSNEQYF; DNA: TGTGCCAGCTCACATGGTGCAGGGTCCAACGAGCAGTACTTC
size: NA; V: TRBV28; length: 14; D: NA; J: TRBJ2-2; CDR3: CASRITGHTGELFF; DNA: TGTGCCAGCAGGATAACAGGGCACACCGGGGAGCTGTTTTTT
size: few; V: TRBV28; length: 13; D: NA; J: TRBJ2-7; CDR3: CASSFESSYEQYF; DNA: TGTGCCAGCAGTTTTGAGAGCTCCTACGAGCAGTACTTC
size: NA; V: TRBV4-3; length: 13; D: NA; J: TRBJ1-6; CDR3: CARGDSSNSPLHF; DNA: TGCGCCCGCGGGGACTCCTCCAATTCACCCCTCCACTTT
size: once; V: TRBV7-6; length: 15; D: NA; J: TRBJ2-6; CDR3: CAGSLRWNRANVLTF; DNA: TGTGCCGGCAGCTTACGGTGGAACCGGGCCAACGTCCTGACTTTC
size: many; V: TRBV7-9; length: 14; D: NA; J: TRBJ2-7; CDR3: CATVTDGARYEQYF; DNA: TGTGCCACCGTGACGGATGGGGCCAGATACGAGCAGTACTTC
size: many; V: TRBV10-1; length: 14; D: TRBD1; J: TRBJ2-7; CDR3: CASSGDRGGYEQYF; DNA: TGCGCCAGCAGTGGGGACAGGGGAGGCTACGAGCAGTACTTC
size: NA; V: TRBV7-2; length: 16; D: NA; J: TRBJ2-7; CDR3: CASSPAQSGAFYEQYF; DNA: TGTGCCAGCAGCCCCGCGCAGTCGGGGGCTTTCTACGAGCAGTACTTC
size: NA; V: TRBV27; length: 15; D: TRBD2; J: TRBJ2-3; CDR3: CASSLLAGVVDTLYF; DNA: TGTGCCAGCAGCTTGCTAGCGGGAGTTGTAGATACACTGTATTTT
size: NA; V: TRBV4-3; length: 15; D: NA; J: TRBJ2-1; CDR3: CASSQGLPEENEQFF; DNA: TGCGCCAGCAGCCAAGGACTACCGGAAGAGAATGAGCAGTTCTTC
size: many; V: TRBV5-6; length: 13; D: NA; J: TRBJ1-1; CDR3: CASRLDRNTEAFF; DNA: TGTGCCAGCAGATTGGACAGGAACACTGAAGCTTTCTTT
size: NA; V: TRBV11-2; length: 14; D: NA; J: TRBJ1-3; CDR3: CASSWRYSGNTINF; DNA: TGTGCCAGCAGCTGGCGGTACTCTGGAAACACCATAAATTTT
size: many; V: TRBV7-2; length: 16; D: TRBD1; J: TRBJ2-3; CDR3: CASSRTGDGSTDTQYF; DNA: TGTGCCAGCAGCCGGACAGGAGACGGTAGCACAGATACGCAGTATTTT